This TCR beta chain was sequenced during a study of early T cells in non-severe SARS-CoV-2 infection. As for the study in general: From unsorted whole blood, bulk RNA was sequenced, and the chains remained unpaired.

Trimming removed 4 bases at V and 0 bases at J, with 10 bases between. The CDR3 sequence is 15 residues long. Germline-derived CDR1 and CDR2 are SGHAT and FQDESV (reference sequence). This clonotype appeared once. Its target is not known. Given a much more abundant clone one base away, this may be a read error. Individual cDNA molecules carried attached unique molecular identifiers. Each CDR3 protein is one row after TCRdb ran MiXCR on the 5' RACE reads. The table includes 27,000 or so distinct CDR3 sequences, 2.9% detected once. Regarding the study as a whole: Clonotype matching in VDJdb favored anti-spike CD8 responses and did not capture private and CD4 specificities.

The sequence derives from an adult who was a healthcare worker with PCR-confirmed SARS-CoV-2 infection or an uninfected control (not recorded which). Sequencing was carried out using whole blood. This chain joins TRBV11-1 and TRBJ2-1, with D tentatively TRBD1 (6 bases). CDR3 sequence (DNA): TGTGCCAGCAGCTCTGGACAGTACTCCTACAATGAGCAGTTCTTC. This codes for CASSSGQYSYNEQFF.